These 10 T cell receptor beta chains originate from one sample sequenced in a study of blood T cell repertoires in COVID-19. Sequenced by immunoSEQ multiplex PCR; TCRdb stores in-frame clones only, minus some. The sample shows fewer than 250,000 clones, 80% to 90% of them seen only once. Sequenced input: PBMCs or T cells enriched from blood (not recorded which). The receptors come from a woman between 40 and 50 years old with acute COVID-19.

The rearrangement joins TRBV27 to TRBJ2-2; D remains ambiguous. The CDR3 runs to 13 residues. CDR1 and CDR2 (germline): MNHEY, SMNVEV (reference sequence). V was pared by 4 bases and J by 1 base, with 4 bases between. The CDR3 loop is CASSSLNTGELFF. In DNA form, the CDR3 reads TGTGCCAGCAGTTCTCTGAACACCGGGGAGCTGTTTTTT.

V and J are TRBV7-3 and TRBJ2-1, with TRBD1 identical over 7 bases. There are 14 residues in the CDR3. The junction had 5 bases not matched to a gene; V was cut back by 5 bases and J by 4 bases. Germline V gene lookup returns CDR1 SGHTA and CDR2 FQGTGA. The DNA of the CDR3 is TGTGCCAGCAGCCTAGGACAGGTTTACAATGAGCAGTTCTTC. Translating it yields CASSLGQVYNEQFF. The variable domain in full, completed from reference TRBV7-3 and TRBJ2-1, reads GAGVSQTPSNKVTEKGKYVELRCDPISGHTALYWYRQSLGQGPEFLIYFQGTGAADDSGLPNDRFFAVRPEGSVSTLKIQRTERGDSAVYLCASSLGQVYNEQFFGPGTRLTVL.

CDR3 amino acids: CASSPDLAGEQFF. The CDR3 bases are TGTGCCAGCTCACCAGATCTGGCTGGCGAGCAGTTCTTC. This chain links TRBV18 with TRBJ2-1; the D is unclear. Germline CDR1 reads KGHSH; CDR2 reads LQKENI. This CDR3 is 13 amino acids long. Trimming cost V 2 bases and J 10 bases, with 12 bases left between them.

This clone was recorded a few times. The chain couples TRBV6-5 to TRBJ2-7; possible D gene TRBD2, 6 bases. The CDR3 loop spans 13 amino acids. Germline lookup yields CDR1 MNHEY and CDR2 SVGAGI. V lost 6 bases to trimming and J lost 5 bases, with 14 bases between them. CDR3 loop: CASRSTRGNEQYF. CDR3 nucleotides: TGTGCCAGCAGGAGCACCCGGGGGAACGAGCAGTACTTC.

The CDR3 loop reads CASSSLGAETQYF. CDR3 DNA sequence: TGTGCCAGCAGTTCCCTGGGGGCCGAGACCCAGTACTTC. The chain couples TRBV28 to TRBJ2-5; tentatively, D is TRBD1 (6 bases). Germline values: CDR1 MDHEN, CDR2 SYDVKM. This CDR3 has 13 residues. V was shortened by 4 bases and J by 5 bases, with 11 bases between the two germline ends. The full variable domain, with the rest looked up from reference TRBV28 and TRBJ2-5, is DVKVTQSSRYLVKRTGEKVFLECVQDMDHENMFWYRQDPGLGLRLIYFSYDVKMKEKGDIPEGYSVSREKKERFSLILESASTNQTSMYLCASSSLGAETQYFGPGTRLLVL.

The CDR3 loop reads CASSIGTGISGYTF. The CDR3 nucleotides are TGTGCCAGTAGTATCGGGACAGGGATTAGTGGCTACACCTTC. The chain has TRBV19 and TRBJ1-2; 9 bases map to TRBD1. Losses at the gene ends were 3 bases for V and 7 bases for J; bases not matched to a gene: 6. The germline V gene has CDR1 LNHDA and CDR2 SQIVND (reference sequence). The CDR3 has 14 residues.

The CDR3 DNA reads as TGTGCCAGCAGCTTAGATCGGGACAGGAACACTGAAGCTTTCTTT. Residues: CASSLDRDRNTEAFF. The chain has TRBV11-2 and TRBJ1-1; TRBD1 agrees at 7 bases. The germline gives CDR1 SGHAT, CDR2 FQNNGV. The CDR3 loop spans 15 amino acids. V lost 0 bases and J lost 1; bases outside the gene matches: 2.

The gene calls are TRBV6-2 or TRBV6-3 and TRBJ2-6; 9 bases are a match to TRBD1. The germline gives CDR1 MNHEY, CDR2 SVGEGT. J was trimmed by 4 bases and V by 2 bases; bases with no gene match: 6. The CDR3 contains 17 residues. CDR3 in amino acids: CASSYRTGAAGANVLTF. The CDR3 DNA is TGTGCCAGCAGTTACCGGACAGGGGCGGCAGGGGCCAACGTCCTGACTTTC.

In this sample, this clone turned up a few times. The rearrangement links TRBV19 to TRBJ1-1, with 8 bases matching TRBD1. J lost 5 bases, V lost 6 bases, and 5 bases had no gene match. There are 13 residues in the CDR3. Germline lookup yields CDR1 LNHDA and CDR2 SQIVND (reference sequence). DNA of the CDR3: TGTGCCAGTAGAGTAACAGGGGGAACTGAAGCTTTCTTT. It yields the protein CASRVTGGTEAFF.

This chain joins TRBV3-1 (or the pseudogene TRBV3-2) and TRBJ2-7; 10 bases agree with TRBD2. The CDR3 sequence is 15 residues long. The V segment lost 4 bases and the J segment 2 bases; nucleotides outside the gene matches: 5. The germline CDR1 and CDR2 sequences are LGHDT and YNNKEL (reference sequence). The CDR3 protein is CASSPRTSGTYEQYF. For the CDR3, the DNA is TGTGCCAGCAGCCCGCGGACTAGCGGCACCTACGAGCAGTACTTC.